This T cell receptor (beta chain) is drawn from a study of control samples from healthy donors and cancer patients. The CDR3 sequence is 13 residues long. V dropped 5 bases and J dropped 2 bases, with 7 bases sitting between them. CDR1 and CDR2 from the germline V gene are SGHRS and YFSETQ. Sequenced by immunoSEQ multiplex PCR; TCRdb stores in-frame clones only, minus some. Seen here are tens of thousands of clones, about 85% observed once, and the top ten hold approximately 3.9%. The V and J genes are TRBV5-1 and TRBJ2-2; D not resolved. This sequence originates from a female donor with melanoma. The sample consisted of formalin-fixed, paraffin-embedded tissue. The CDR3 loop is CASSTQNTGELFF. Here the CDR3 DNA reads TGCGCCAGCAGTACACAAAACACCGGGGAGCTGTTTTTT.